The clone carrying this T cell receptor beta chain was observed many times. The entry originates in a study of early T cells in non-severe SARS-CoV-2 infection. TCRdb itself ran the 5' RACE reads through MiXCR, one entry per CDR3 protein. The table shows around 53,000 distinct CDR3 sequences, with 12% occurring only once. Sequences were derived from whole blood, sampled at baseline. The receptor was derived from an adult who was a healthcare worker with PCR-confirmed SARS-CoV-2 infection or an uninfected control (not recorded which).

In DNA, the CDR3 is TGTGCCAGCAGTCCAAGTCTCTGGGAGACCCAGTACTTC. Encoded protein: CASSPSLWETQYF. The rearrangement uses TRBV7-8 and TRBJ2-5, with no clear D. CDR1 and CDR2 (germline): SGHVS, FQNEAQ. Trimming removed 6 bases at V and 5 bases at J, with 13 bases between. The CDR3 runs 13 residues.